The next 27 T cell receptor beta chains were all read from a single sample in a study of T cell repertoires in ileal Crohn's disease. Some clones are missing from TCRdb's copy, which holds only in-frame ones; the method was immunoSEQ multiplex PCR. The sample carries 5,000 or so clones, roughly 80% recorded once. Source material: ileal tissue. These receptors were collected from an adult with Crohn's disease.

CDR3 bases: TGTGCCAGCAGCTTAGACAGGGGGCTCTCCTACAATGAGCAGTTCTTC. This sequence encodes CASSLDRGLSYNEQFF. J is TRBJ2-1 and V is TRBV11-2, with 8 bases identical to TRBD1. V dropped 0 bases and J dropped 0; count of bases not matched to a gene: 1. In germline, CDR1 is SGHAT, CDR2 FQNNGV. The CDR3 runs to 16 residues. Using reference TRBV11-2 and TRBJ2-1 for the parts outside the CDR3, the full variable domain is EAGVAQSPRYKIIEKRQSVAFWCNPISGHATLYWYQQILGQGPKLLIQFQNNGVVDDSQLPKDRFSAERLKGVDSTLKIQPAKLEDSAVYLCASSLDRGLSYNEQFFGPGTRLTVL.

V gene TRBV9 combines with J gene TRBJ1-6; weak D call: TRBD1 (6 bases). Germline assignment: CDR1 SGDLS and CDR2 YYNGEE. Trimming took off 5 bases at V and 5 bases at J, with 11 bases between the two ends. CDR3 length: 14 residues. The DNA of the CDR3 is TGTGCCAGCAGTCCACAGGGAGATAATTCACCCCTCCACTTT. Translating it yields CASSPQGDNSPLHF.

The chain links TRBV4-3 to TRBJ2-4, with TRBD1 matching 9 bases. The V gene end was trimmed by 0 bases and the J gene end by 9 bases; junction bases not matched to a gene: 6. Germline lookup yields CDR1 LGHNA and CDR2 YSLEER. The CDR3 has 15 residues. The CDR3 nucleotides read TGCGCCAGCAGCCAAGAGGGGGACAGGGTTGGCATTCAGTACTTC. It specifies CASSQEGDRVGIQYF.

V usage is TRBV7-2 and J usage is TRBJ2-7, with D perhaps TRBD1 (6 bases). The CDR3 consists of 16 residues. Germline lookup yields CDR1 SGHTA and CDR2 FQGNSA. With 2 bases removed from V and 5 bases from J, the gap between germline ends came to 19 bases. The CDR3 is CASSLSQGRRAHEQYF. As DNA, the CDR3 is TGTGCCAGCAGCTTATCGCAGGGGCGCAGAGCCCACGAGCAGTACTTC. The full variable domain, rest sourced from reference TRBV7-2 and TRBJ2-7, is GAGVSQSPSNKVTEKGKDVELRCDPISGHTALYWYRQSLGQGLEFLIYFQGNSAPDKSGLPSDRFSAERTGGSVSTLTIQRTQQEDSAVYLCASSLSQGRRAHEQYFGPGTRLTVT.

V is TRBV19 and J is TRBJ1-6; the D gene is possibly TRBD1 (6 bases). The CDR3 length is 15 residues. Germline-derived CDR1 and CDR2 are LNHDA and SQIVND (reference sequence). V was cut by 4 bases and J by 7 bases, with 14 bases left in between. In DNA, the CDR3 is TGTGCCAGTAGTAAGGGACACGAACTCAATTCACCCCTCCACTTT. Translated: CASSKGHELNSPLHF.

This chain joins TRBV29-1 and TRBJ1-4; D not resolved. This CDR3 contains 13 residues. Germline V gives CDR1 SQVTM, CDR2 ANQGSEA. Trimming cost V 1 base and J 8 bases, with 11 bases left between them. The CDR3 DNA is TGCAGCGTTGAAGTTCATCCCGGGGAAAAACTGTTTTTT. It yields the protein CSVEVHPGEKLFF.

This clone was detected only once. The V gene is TRBV6-4, the J gene TRBJ1-1; 12 bases map to TRBD1. J gave up 6 bases and V 3 bases, and 8 bases lay outside the gene matches. Per the germline V gene, CDR1 is MRHNA and CDR2 is SNTAGT. CDR3 length: 16 amino acids. CDR3 bases: TGTGCCAGCAGTGAAGAGGGGACAGGGGGCGCAGCTGAAGCTTTCTTT. Its translation is CASSEEGTGGAAEAFF.

J is TRBJ2-3 and V is TRBV6-5, with D possibly being TRBD2 (6 bases). Trimming took off 8 bases at V and 8 bases at J, with 20 bases between the two ends. Germline CDR1 MNHEY, CDR2 SVGAGI. The CDR3 runs 14 residues. The CDR3: CASRGGGVGGTQYF. CDR3 coding DNA: TGTGCCAGCCGGGGCGGCGGTGTCGGGGGTACGCAGTATTTT.

This chain connects TRBV7-8 to TRBJ1-2; D is possibly TRBD1 (5 bases). The V end was cut by 5 bases, the J end by 5 bases, with 12 bases between. Germline V lookup: CDR1 SGHVS, CDR2 FQNEAQ. The CDR3 loop spans 13 amino acids. DNA of the CDR3: TGTGCCAGCAGCCCCCAAGGGGTATATGGCTACACCTTC. It encodes CASSPQGVYGYTF.

This clone was observed a single time. This rearrangement joins TRBV6-4 to TRBJ2-7; D is uncertain. The CDR3 is made up of 16 amino acids. V shed 3 bases and J shed 0 bases, with 15 bases lying between them. Germline CDR1 reads MRHNA; CDR2 reads SNTAGT. CDR3 sequence reads: CASSEPGLQSSYEQYF. CDR3 DNA sequence: TGTGCCAGCAGTGAGCCGGGTCTGCAAAGCTCCTACGAGCAGTACTTC.

The gene calls are TRBV2 and TRBJ1-4; D gene unclear. From germline, CDR1 is SNHLY and CDR2 FYNNEI. CDR3 size: 15 residues. Trimming took 1 base from V and 8 from J, leaving 14 bases between them. The CDR3: CASSEVAGGREKLFF. Written as DNA, the CDR3 is TGTGCCAGCAGTGAAGTGGCCGGCGGCCGGGAAAAACTGTTTTTT.

The chain joins TRBV30 to TRBJ2-7; TRBD2 matches at 8 bases. This CDR3 is 15 amino acids long. Looked up from germline, CDR1 is GTSNPN and CDR2 is SVGIG (reference sequence). Germline trimming cut 4 bases from V and 6 bases from J; bases unmatched to any gene: 14. The CDR3 nucleotides are TGTGCCTGGAATTTGGGGGTGGCGGGGGGCAGCGAGCAGTACTTC. It is translated as CAWNLGVAGGSEQYF.

The chain employs TRBV6-1 and TRBJ1-1; D may be TRBD1 (6 bases). CDR1 is MNHNS, CDR2 SASEGT, per germline. The ends were cut back, 6 bases at V and 5 bases at J, with 16 bases in the middle. The CDR3 runs to 14 residues. The CDR3: CASRGRGLLTEAFF. In DNA, the CDR3 is TGTGCCAGCAGGGGCAGGGGCCTCTTGACTGAAGCTTTCTTT.

The CDR3 DNA sequence: TGTGCCAGTAGTCTTAATAGCTATGGCTACACCTTC. It is translated as CASSLNSYGYTF. The chain employs TRBV19 and TRBJ1-2, with no clear D. CDR1 is LNHDA and CDR2 is SQIVND in the germline V gene (reference sequence). The CDR3 covers 12 residues. The ends were cut back, 5 bases at V and 4 bases at J, with 8 bases in the middle. The full variable domain, completed using reference TRBV19 and TRBJ1-2, is DGGITQSPKYLFRKEGQNVTLSCEQNLNHDAMYWYRQDPGQGLRLIYYSQIVNDFQKGDIAEGYSVSREKKESFPLTVTSAQKNPTAFYLCASSLNSYGYTFGSGTRLTVV.

The rearrangement joins TRBV12-2 to TRBJ1-2; the D call in the table, TRBD1, was not verified against the DNA. TRBV12-2 represents a pseudogene. The CDR3 consists of 12 residues. CDR3 DNA sequence: TGCCTTCCCTGGGACAGCTTCTATGGCTACCCCTTC. It is translated as CLPWDSFYGYPF.

This rearrangement joins TRBV11-2 to TRBJ2-5, with D possibly matching TRBD1 (5 bases). Germline assignment: CDR1 SGHAT and CDR2 FQNNGV. With 6 bases removed from V and 2 bases from J, the gap between germline ends came to 13 bases. The CDR3 extends over 14 amino acids. This chain's CDR3 is CASSEQGRQETQYF. The CDR3 DNA sequence: TGTGCCAGCAGTGAGCAGGGCAGGCAAGAGACCCAGTACTTC.

This rearrangement joins TRBV30 to TRBJ2-1; D unresolved. With 5 bases removed from V and 6 bases from J, the gap between germline ends came to 8 bases. The CDR3 length is 11 residues. CDR1 is GTSNPN, CDR2 SVGIG, per germline (reference sequence). The CDR3 coding sequence is TGTGCCTGGGCACTTTCCAATGAGCAGTTCTTC. Protein product: CAWALSNEQFF.

V gene TRBV18 combines with J gene TRBJ1-2, with 7 nucleotides matching TRBD1. CDR3 size: 15 residues. V lost 0 bases and J lost 3; bases outside the gene matches: 4. In germline, CDR1 is KGHSH, CDR2 LQKENI. In DNA form, the CDR3 reads TGTGCCAGCTCACCACCGACAGGGCCCGACTATGGCTACACCTTC. It translates to CASSPPTGPDYGYTF. The full variable domain, its missing parts supplied by reference TRBV18 and TRBJ1-2, is NAGVMQNPRHLVRRRGQEARLRCSPMKGHSHVYWYRQLPEEGLKFMVYLQKENIIDESGMPKERFSAEFPKEGPSILRIQQVVRGDSAAYFCASSPPTGPDYGYTFGSGTRLTVV.

The rearrangement links TRBV6-5 to TRBJ1-4; D gene uncertain. V lost 6 bases and J lost 4, with 12 bases in between. Per germline, CDR1 MNHEY and CDR2 SVGAGI. The CDR3 runs to 14 residues. This CDR3 is CASSSDPYNEKLFF. CDR3 in DNA: TGTGCCAGCAGCAGCGACCCGTATAATGAAAAACTGTTTTTT.

In this sample, this clone turned up a few times. V and J are TRBV4-1 and TRBJ2-2; D possibly corresponds to TRBD2 (5 bases). The CDR3 runs 15 residues. The V end was cut by 4 bases, the J end by 7 bases, with 16 bases between. Germline loops: CDR1 MGHRA, CDR2 YSYEKL. CDR3 residues: CASSPPTSIGGELFF. In DNA, the CDR3 is TGCGCCAGCAGCCCTCCCACTAGTATAGGCGGGGAGCTGTTTTTT.

CDR3 bases: TGTGCCAGCAGCACCGGGACTAGCAGAGAGACCCAGTACTTC. This sequence encodes CASSTGTSRETQYF. The chain employs TRBV7-2 and TRBJ2-5; TRBD2 agrees at 9 bases. Germline values: CDR1 SGHTA, CDR2 FQGNSA. J was trimmed by 4 bases and V by 5 bases; bases with no gene match: 5. The CDR3 covers 14 residues.

V is TRBV27 and J is TRBJ1-6, with TRBD1 matching over 7 bases. Per germline, CDR1 MNHEY and CDR2 SMNVEV (reference sequence). The CDR3 runs 13 residues. With V trimmed by 9 bases and J by 8 bases, 7 bases remained unmatched. This CDR3 reads CARTDRVDSPLHF. The CDR3 bases are TGTGCCAGGACAGACAGGGTCGATTCACCCCTCCACTTT.

The rearrangement joins TRBV19 to TRBJ2-3, with TRBD1 identical over 8 bases. The CDR3 contains 18 residues. CDR1 LNHDA and CDR2 SQIVND come from the germline V gene (reference sequence). After removal of 7 bases from V and 0 bases from J, the junction contained 15 bases not matched to a gene. The CDR3 DNA reads as TGTGCCAGTACCCTCACCGGGACAGGAGGCTCCAGCACAGATACGCAGTATTTT. Its protein product is CASTLTGTGGSSTDTQYF.

V and J are TRBV30 and TRBJ2-7; weak D call: TRBD2 (6 bases). This CDR3 has 11 residues. Germline-derived CDR1 and CDR2 are GTSNPN and SVGIG (reference sequence). Trimming shortened V by 3 bases and J by 4 bases, and 7 bases separated the two germline ends. The CDR3: CAWSGTYEQYF. DNA of the CDR3: TGTGCCTGGAGCGGGACTTACGAGCAGTACTTC.

This clone came up once. The chain recombines TRBV30 with TRBJ1-6, with D uncertain. V lost 2 bases to trimming and J lost 3 bases, with 8 bases between them. Germline assignment: CDR1 GTSNPN and CDR2 SVGIG (reference sequence). The CDR3 totals 14 residues. The CDR3 region is CAWSKGVYNSPLHF. In nucleotides, the CDR3 is TGTGCCTGGAGTAAGGGAGTCTATAATTCACCCCTCCACTTT.

The genes are TRBV11-1 and TRBJ2-1; 8 positions match TRBD2. The J segment lost 10 bases and the V segment lost 5 bases, leaving 4 bases of the junction unmatched. This CDR3 is built from 12 residues. The germline gives CDR1 SGHAT, CDR2 FQDESV (reference sequence). Here the CDR3 DNA reads TGTGCCAGCAGCCGGGGGGGAGGAGAGCAGTTCTTC. The encoded protein is CASSRGGGEQFF.

The chain carries TRBV6-1 and TRBJ2-7, with D uncertain. V was cut by 1 base and J by 2 bases, with 9 bases left in between. This CDR3 has 14 amino acids. Germline V CDR1 and CDR2: MNHNS, SASEGT. CDR3 in amino acids: CASSEGGRTYEQYF. CDR3 in DNA: TGTGCCAGCAGTGAAGGAGGCAGAACCTACGAGCAGTACTTC.